This TCR beta chain was identified during a study of T cell responses to AZD1222 COVID-19 vaccine. Broader study findings: Vaccine-associated CD4 TCRs spanned spike, dominant at 160-218 and 743-854. Per reports, nearly half of all spike-specific TCRs target regions that are unmutated in variants. The donors showed a predominance of white British ancestry and of females, with possible underestimation of clonal diversity.

Details on this clone: Its specificity is not known.

CDR1 is MNHNS, CDR2 SASEGT, per germline. V shed 2 bases and J shed 0 bases, with 8 bases lying between them. The CDR3 covers 14 residues. The data were produced by immunoSEQ multiplex PCR, yet TCRdb's version contains in-frame clones alone and is incomplete. Here the sample spans roughly 130,000 clones, approximately 85% being singletons. The TCR originated in an adult in good health. The sequenced sample was peripheral blood, obtained on day 0 of AZD1222 vaccination. The chain recombines TRBV6-1 with TRBJ2-7; no reliable D call. The CDR3 region is CASSERTVSYEQYF. CDR3 bases: TGTGCCAGCAGTGAAAGGACCGTCTCCTACGAGCAGTACTTC.